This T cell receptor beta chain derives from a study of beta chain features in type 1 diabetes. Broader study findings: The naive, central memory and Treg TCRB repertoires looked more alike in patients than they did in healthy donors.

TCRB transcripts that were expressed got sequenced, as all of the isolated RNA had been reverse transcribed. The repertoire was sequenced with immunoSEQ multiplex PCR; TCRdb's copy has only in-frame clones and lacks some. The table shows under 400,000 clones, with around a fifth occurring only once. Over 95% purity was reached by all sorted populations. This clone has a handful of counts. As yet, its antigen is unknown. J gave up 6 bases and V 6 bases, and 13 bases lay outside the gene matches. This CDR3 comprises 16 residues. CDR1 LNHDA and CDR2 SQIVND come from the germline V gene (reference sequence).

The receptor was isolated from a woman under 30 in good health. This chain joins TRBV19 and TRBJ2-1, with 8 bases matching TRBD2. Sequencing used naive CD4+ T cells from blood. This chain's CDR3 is CASRQKPGGPPNEQFF. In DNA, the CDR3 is TGTGCCAGTAGGCAAAAGCCGGGAGGGCCTCCCAATGAGCAGTTCTTC.